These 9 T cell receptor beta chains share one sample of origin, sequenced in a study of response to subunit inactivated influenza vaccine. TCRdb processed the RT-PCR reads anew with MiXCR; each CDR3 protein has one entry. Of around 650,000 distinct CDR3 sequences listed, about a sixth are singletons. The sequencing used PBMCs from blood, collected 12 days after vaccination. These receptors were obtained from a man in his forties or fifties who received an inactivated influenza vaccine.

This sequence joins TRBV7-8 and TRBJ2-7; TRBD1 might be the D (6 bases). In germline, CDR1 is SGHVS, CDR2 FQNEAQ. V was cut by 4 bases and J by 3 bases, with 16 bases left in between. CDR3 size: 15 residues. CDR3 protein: CASSSFGTIDYEQYF. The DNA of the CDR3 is TGTGCCAGCAGCTCCTTCGGGACAATAGACTACGAGCAGTACTTC.

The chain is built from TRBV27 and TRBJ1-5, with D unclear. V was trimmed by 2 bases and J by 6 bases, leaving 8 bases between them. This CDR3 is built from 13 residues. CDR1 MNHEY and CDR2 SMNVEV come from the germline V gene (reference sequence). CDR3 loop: CASSLGEFQPQHF. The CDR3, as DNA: TGTGCCAGCAGTTTAGGGGAGTTTCAGCCCCAGCATTTT.

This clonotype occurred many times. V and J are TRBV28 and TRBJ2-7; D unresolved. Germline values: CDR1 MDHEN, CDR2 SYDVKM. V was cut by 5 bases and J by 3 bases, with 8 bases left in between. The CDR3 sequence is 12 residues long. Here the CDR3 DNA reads TGTGCCAGCAGTCTGTCGGGCTACGAGCAGTACTTC. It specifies CASSLSGYEQYF. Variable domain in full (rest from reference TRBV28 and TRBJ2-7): DVKVTQSSRYLVKRTGEKVFLECVQDMDHENMFWYRQDPGLGLRLIYFSYDVKMKEKGDIPEGYSVSREKKERFSLILESASTNQTSMYLCASSLSGYEQYFGPGTRLTVT.

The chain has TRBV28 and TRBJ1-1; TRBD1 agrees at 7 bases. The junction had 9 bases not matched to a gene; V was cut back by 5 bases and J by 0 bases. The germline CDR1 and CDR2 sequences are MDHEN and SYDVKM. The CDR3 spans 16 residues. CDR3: CASSPGQLAVNTEAFF. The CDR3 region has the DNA TGTGCCAGCAGTCCGGGACAGTTGGCCGTGAACACTGAAGCTTTCTTT.

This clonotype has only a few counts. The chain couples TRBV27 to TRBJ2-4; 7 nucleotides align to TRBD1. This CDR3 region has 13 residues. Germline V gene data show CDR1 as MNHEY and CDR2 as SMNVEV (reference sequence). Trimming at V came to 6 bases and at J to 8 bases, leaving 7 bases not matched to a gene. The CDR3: CASSQYRGDIQYF. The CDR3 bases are TGTGCCAGCAGCCAATACAGGGGTGACATTCAGTACTTC.

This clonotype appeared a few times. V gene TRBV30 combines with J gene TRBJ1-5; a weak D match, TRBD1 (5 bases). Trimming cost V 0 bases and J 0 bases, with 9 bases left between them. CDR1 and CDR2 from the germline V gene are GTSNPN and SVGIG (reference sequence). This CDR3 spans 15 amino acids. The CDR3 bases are TGTGCCTGGAGTGTAGGGACGACTAGCAATCAGCCCCAGCATTTT. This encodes CAWSVGTTSNQPQHF. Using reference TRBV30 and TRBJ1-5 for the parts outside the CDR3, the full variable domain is SQTIHQWPATLVQPVGSPLSLECTVEGTSNPNLYWYRQAAGRGLQLLFYSVGIGQISSEVPQNLSASRPQDRQFILSSKKLLLSDSGFYLCAWSVGTTSNQPQHFGDGTRLSIL.

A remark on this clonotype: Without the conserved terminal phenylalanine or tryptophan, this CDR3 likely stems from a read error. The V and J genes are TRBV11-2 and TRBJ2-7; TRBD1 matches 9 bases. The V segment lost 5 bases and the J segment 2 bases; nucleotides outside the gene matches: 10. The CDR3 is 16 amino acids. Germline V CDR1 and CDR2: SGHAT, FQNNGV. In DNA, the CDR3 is TGTGCCAGCAGCCCCTTACCGGGACAGGGCCCCTACGAGCAGTACTCC. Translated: CASSPLPGQGPYEQYS.

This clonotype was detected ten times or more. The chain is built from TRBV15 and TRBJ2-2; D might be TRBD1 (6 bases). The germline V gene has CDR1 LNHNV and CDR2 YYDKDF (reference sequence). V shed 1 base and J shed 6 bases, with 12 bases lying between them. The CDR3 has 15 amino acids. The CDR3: CATSRGGPIAGELFF. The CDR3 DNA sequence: TGTGCCACCAGCAGAGGGGGGCCCATCGCCGGGGAGCTGTTTTTT.

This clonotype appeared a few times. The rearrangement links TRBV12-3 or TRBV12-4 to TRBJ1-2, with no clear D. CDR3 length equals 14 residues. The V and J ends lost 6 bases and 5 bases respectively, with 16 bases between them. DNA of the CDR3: TGTGCCAGCAGGTCAGCGGGGATCCCTTATGGCTACACCTTC. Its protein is CASRSAGIPYGYTF.